A selection of T cell receptor beta chains follows, all from one sample in a study of control samples from healthy donors and cancer patients. Method: immunoSEQ multiplex PCR; TCRdb's copy keeps in-frame clones and lacks some. There are under 200,000 clones in the sample; approximately 94% occur only once, and over 6.5% lies in the top ten. The specimen was blood. These receptors originate from a woman in her thirties or forties in good health. The CDR3 runs from the conserved cysteine through the conserved F or W. The D gene is left open where the match is weak. The size field is filled for only some rows; it gives once, few, many or a size class.

>-|TRBD2|TRBV11-3|TRBJ2-1
TGTGCCAGCAGCTTAGGGACTAGGGGCCTTAATGAGCAGTTCTTC
CASSLGTRGLNEQFF
>-|-|TRBV20-1|TRBJ2-1
TGCAGTGCCCCAAGGGGGGTCGAGTTCTTC
CSAPRGVEFF
>-|TRBD2|TRBV5-6|TRBJ2-5
TGTGCCAGCAGCTCCCCCGGGACTAGCTTAGTTGAGGAGACCCAGTACTTC
CASSSPGTSLVEETQYF
>-|-|TRBV7-2|TRBJ1-2
TGTGCCAGCAGCTTAGACACCTATGGCTACACCTTC
CASSLDTYGYTF
>-|TRBD1|TRBV7-2|TRBJ1-4
TGTGCCAGCAGCGCGATAGGGAGGACAGGTTATGAAAAACTGTTTTTT
CASSAIGRTGYEKLFF
>-|TRBD1|TRBV9|TRBJ2-2
TGTGCCAGCAGCCCCAGGACAGGGACGTCAACCGGGGAGCTGTTTTTT
CASSPRTGTSTGELFF
>-|-|TRBV15|TRBJ2-7
TGTGCCACCAGCACCCGGGACACTTCCTACGAGCAGTACTTC
CATSTRDTSYEQYF
>-|-|TRBV3-1/TRBV3-2|TRBJ1-1
TGTGCCAGCAGCCAAGGCAGAGACACTGAAGCTTTCTTT
CASSQGRDTEAFF
>-|-|TRBV5-1|TRBJ1-2
TGCGCCAGCAGCTTGGGGACAGACGCTAACTATGGCTACACCTTC
CASSLGTDANYGYTF
>-|-|TRBV4-1|TRBJ2-1
TGCGCCAGCAGCCAATACCAGCGGAGCAATGAGCAGTTCTTC
CASSQYQRSNEQFF
>once|-|TRBV12-5|TRBJ1-2
TGTGCTAGTGGTCCCCCCGGTAGTTTTAACTATGGCTACACCTTC
CASGPPGSFNYGYTF
>-|-|TRBV7-2|TRBJ1-6
TGTGCCAGCACCCCAGGACAGTATAATTCACCCCTCCACTTT
CASTPGQYNSPLHF
>-|-|TRBV9|TRBJ1-3
TGTGCCAGCAGTCGGACAACTGGAAACACCATATATTTT
CASSRTTGNTIYF
>-|-|TRBV5-1|TRBJ1-6
TGCGCCAGCAGCCCGGAGGGGGTATCCTATAATTCACCCCTCCACTTT
CASSPEGVSYNSPLHF
>-|-|TRBV10-1|TRBJ1-1
TGCGCCAGCAGGGACGGTTGGAACACTGAAGCTTTCTTT
CASRDGWNTEAFF
>-|TRBD1|TRBV29-1|TRBJ1-1
TGCAGCGCTCGTACAGGGGGCAACACTGAAGCTTTCTTT
CSARTGGNTEAFF
>-|-|TRBV20-1|TRBJ2-3
TGCAGTGCTAGTCCCGGGAGCACAGATACGCAGTATTTT
CSASPGSTDTQYF
>-|-|TRBV9|TRBJ1-1
TGTGCCAGCAGCGTAGCGGACACTGAAGCTTTCTTT
CASSVADTEAFF
>-|-|TRBV13|TRBJ2-7
TGTGCCAGCAGCCCATCCCCGGGGCAGGAGGCCTACGAGCAGTACTTC
CASSPSPGQEAYEQYF
>-|TRBD1|TRBV4-3|TRBJ2-2
TGCGCCAGCAGCCAAGGCCCGACCAGGGGGCGCGAAGCCGGGGAGCTGTTTTTT
CASSQGPTRGREAGELFF
>-|TRBD1|TRBV5-6|TRBJ2-4
TGTGCCAGCAGCTTGGTGGTCGGGGACAGCGTAGCCAAAAACATTCAGTACTTC
CASSLVVGDSVAKNIQYF
>-|TRBD1|TRBV12-5|TRBJ1-1
TGTGCTAGTGGTTCGTGGACAGGGAGGTTATTCACTGAAGCTTTCTTT
CASGSWTGRLFTEAFF
>-|TRBD1|TRBV7-9|TRBJ1-6
TGTGCCAGCAGCTCACAGGGGTTCCGTAATTCACCCCTCCACTTT
CASSSQGFRNSPLHF
>-|TRBD1|TRBV29-1|TRBJ2-3
TGCAGCGTTTGGACAGGGGGCGCGGATACGCAGTATTTT
CSVWTGGADTQYF
>-|TRBD1|TRBV6-5|TRBJ1-6
TGTGCCAGCAGCAAGGGACAGGGTTTTAATTCACCCCTCCACTTT
CASSKGQGFNSPLHF
>-|TRBD1|TRBV18|TRBJ1-5
TGTGCCAGCTCACCGGGACAGAACAATCAGCCCCAGCATTTT
CASSPGQNNQPQHF
>-|-|TRBV18|TRBJ1-2
TGTGCCAGCTCACTAGGTCTCGGGACCACTAACTATGGCTACACCTTC
CASSLGLGTTNYGYTF
>-|-|TRBV5-1|TRBJ2-5
TGCGCCAGCAGCGTTGTAGGTGGGGAGACCCAGTACTTC
CASSVVGGETQYF
>-|TRBD1|TRBV5-1|TRBJ2-1
TGCGCCAGCAGCTTGGCGGGGACGGGACAGGGTAAGCACAATGAGCAGTTCTTC
CASSLAGTGQGKHNEQFF
>-|-|TRBV7-9|TRBJ1-1
TGTGCCAGCAGTCCGTCGACAGTGAACACTGAAGCTTTCTTT
CASSPSTVNTEAFF
>-|-|TRBV4-3|TRBJ1-2
TGCGCCAGCAGCCAAGAAGCTGGCAGGGCCTATGGCTACACCTTC
CASSQEAGRAYGYTF
>-|-|TRBV5-6|TRBJ2-7
TGTGCCAGCAGCTTGTTTTCGGGAGCCAGATACGAGCAGTACTTC
CASSLFSGARYEQYF
>-|-|TRBV19|TRBJ2-7
TGTGCCAGTAGTACCCACGGACGGGCCTCCTACGAGCAGTACTTC
CASSTHGRASYEQYF
>-|-|TRBV6-5|TRBJ1-5
TGTGCCAGCAGCCCGGGGAGGTCGTCGGGTCAGCCCCAGCATTTT
CASSPGRSSGQPQHF
>once|-|TRBV6-2/TRBV6-3|TRBJ2-3
TGTGCCAGCAGCCTCAACAGGCTCAGCACAGATACGCAGTATTTT
CASSLNRLSTDTQYF
>-|-|TRBV3-1/TRBV3-2|TRBJ2-1
TGTGCCAGCAGGGGGGGACTGGGTGTGTGGAATGAGCAGTTCTTC
CASRGGLGVWNEQFF
>-|TRBD2|TRBV7-9|TRBJ2-1
TGTGCCAGCAGCTTTACTAGCGGGAGCAATGAGCAGTTCTTC
CASSFTSGSNEQFF
>-|-|TRBV19|TRBJ1-5
TGTGCCAGTAAGGGGGACAAAAGGAGTGGCAATCAGCCCCAGCATTTT
CASKGDKRSGNQPQHF
>-|-|TRBV4-1|TRBJ2-7
TGCGCCAGCAGCCTATATATGGGACCGAGCTCCTACGAGCAGTACTTC
CASSLYMGPSSYEQYF
>once|TRBD1|TRBV6-5|TRBJ2-7
TGTGCCAGCGCTAGACAGGGCTACGAGCAGTACTTC
CASARQGYEQYF
>-|TRBD1|TRBV7-2|TRBJ2-3
TGTGCCAGCAGCCCAGGAGTCGACAGGGGTACAGATACGCAGTATTTT
CASSPGVDRGTDTQYF
>-|-|TRBV4-3|TRBJ1-2
TGCGCCAGCAGCCAAGAGAGGGTTTACTATGGCTACACCTTC
CASSQERVYYGYTF
>-|-|TRBV18|TRBJ1-1
TGTGCCAGCTCATTCGGACATCCGAACACTGAAGCTTTCTTT
CASSFGHPNTEAFF
>-|-|TRBV4-1|TRBJ1-1
TGCGCCAGCAGCTCGAACACTGAAGCTTTCTTT
CASSSNTEAFF
>-|-|TRBV3-1/TRBV3-2|TRBJ1-1
TGTGCCAGCAGCCAAGTGGAGGGGAACACTGAAGCTTTCTTT
CASSQVEGNTEAFF